This T cell receptor (beta chain) stems from a study of CD4 and CD8 cells across lung adenocarcinoma regions. Donors had localized lung adenocarcinoma, a non-small cell lung cancer. The CDR3 runs 14 residues. Germline CDR1 reads MNHNS; CDR2 reads SASEGT. By share, this clonotype counts as medium-sized. MiXCR was run by TCRdb on the PCR reads, yielding one entry per CDR3 protein. The repertoire holds about 25,000 distinct CDR3 sequences, with 50% to 55% as singletons. Sequenced material: CD8+ T cells from the center of a lung tumor. The sequence was collected from a male donor with lung adenocarcinoma. The CD4 and CD8 labels of this study may be unreliable. The genes are TRBV6-1 and TRBJ2-5, with 12 bases fitting TRBD2. The J call may be mistaken, given a closer DNA end match to TRBJ2-7. This CDR3 reads CASSLAGGDYEQYF. In nucleotides, the CDR3 is TGTGCCAGCAGCCTAGCGGGAGGGGACTACGAGCAGTACTTC.